Below, 24 T cell receptor beta chains from the same sample are listed, as sequenced in a study of blood T cell repertoires in COVID-19. Libraries were prepared by immunoSEQ multiplex PCR; TCRdb keeps only in-frame clonotypes and omits some of them. The data show 210,000 or so clones, around four fifths seen once. The sequenced sample consisted of peripheral blood. The receptors originated from a human donor in a cohort sampled during active COVID-19.

This chain uses TRBV7-2 with TRBJ1-5; no definite D call. This CDR3 has 14 amino acids. The ends were cut back, 0 bases at V and 5 bases at J, with 8 bases in the middle. Per germline, CDR1 SGHTA and CDR2 FQGNSA. Here the CDR3 reads CASSLAGRYQPQHF. CDR3 bases: TGTGCCAGCAGCTTAGCGGGCAGATATCAGCCCCAGCATTTT.

This chain uses TRBV6-4 with TRBJ1-5; D is undetermined. The CDR3 consists of 15 residues. The germline gives CDR1 MRHNA, CDR2 SNTAGT. Trimming shortened V by 4 bases and J by 4 bases, and 14 bases separated the two germline ends. CDR3 sequence reads: CASSANPGLNQPQHF. CDR3 bases: TGTGCCAGCAGTGCCAATCCAGGATTAAATCAGCCCCAGCATTTT.

This chain's CDR3 is CASSPVGQMITDTQYF. The CDR3 DNA reads TGTGCCAGCAGCCCGGTAGGACAGATGATCACAGATACGCAGTATTTT. The chain carries TRBV5-6 and TRBJ2-3; maybe TRBD1 (6 bases). Germline CDR1 reads SGHDT; CDR2 reads YYEEEE. V lost 4 bases and J lost 2, with 17 bases in between. The CDR3 extends over 16 amino acids.

This chain connects TRBV6-2 or TRBV6-3 to TRBJ2-2; no clear D. The CDR3 runs to 14 residues. Per the germline V gene, CDR1 is MNHEY and CDR2 is SVGEGT. The germline V and J ends were trimmed by 6 bases and 0 bases, with 8 bases remaining between them. The CDR3 region is CASSRSANTGELFF. CDR3 nucleotides: TGTGCCAGCAGCCGGAGTGCGAACACCGGGGAGCTGTTTTTT.

The rearrangement links TRBV27 to TRBJ1-1, with 10 bases identical to TRBD1. CDR1 and CDR2 (germline): MNHEY, SMNVEV (reference sequence). The CDR3 loop spans 14 amino acids. V lost 6 bases, J lost 2 bases, and 3 bases stayed unmatched. CDR3 nucleotides: TGTGCCAGCAGAAGGGACAGGGGCAACACTGAAGCTTTCTTT. Translation gives CASRRDRGNTEAFF.

The rearrangement links TRBV2 to TRBJ2-1; the D is unclear. Germline V CDR1 and CDR2: SNHLY, FYNNEI. V lost 7 bases and J lost 0, with 13 bases in between. The CDR3 consists of 15 residues. The CDR3 loop is CASKSLKSSYNEQFF. CDR3 DNA sequence: TGTGCCAGCAAGTCTCTAAAGAGCTCCTACAATGAGCAGTTCTTC. Full variable domain (remainder filled in from reference TRBV2 and TRBJ2-1): EPEVTQTPSHQVTQMGQEVILRCVPISNHLYFYWYRQILGQKVEFLVSFYNNEISEKSEIFDDQFSVERPDGSNFTLKIRSTKLEDSAMYFCASKSLKSSYNEQFFGPGTRLTVL.

CDR3 region: CASRRQGGGNYGYTF. The CDR3, as DNA: TGTGCCAGCAGACGACAGGGGGGAGGGAACTATGGCTACACCTTC. The V gene is TRBV6-5, the J gene TRBJ1-2; TRBD1 matches at 9 bases. J was trimmed by 2 bases and V by 6 bases; bases with no gene match: 7. Germline V gives CDR1 MNHEY, CDR2 SVGAGI. This CDR3 contains 15 residues.

Here the CDR3 DNA reads TGTGCCAGCAGCCAGGGGACAGGGGGGAATCAGCCCCAGCATTTT. Residues: CASSQGTGGNQPQHF. This chain joins TRBV3-1 (or the pseudogene TRBV3-2) and TRBJ1-5, with 11 bases lining up with TRBD1. CDR3 length: 15 amino acids. The germline V gene has CDR1 LGHDT and CDR2 YNNKEL (reference sequence). V was clipped by 3 bases and J by 4 bases; unmatched bases: 2.

The chain has TRBV3-1 (or the pseudogene TRBV3-2) and TRBJ1-4; D is undetermined. The CDR3 has 16 amino acids. Trimming pared 1 base from V and 4 bases from J, leaving 13 bases between. Germline V gene sequence: CDR1 LGHDT, CDR2 YNNKEL (reference sequence). The CDR3 region is CASSQGLGGGNEKLFF. Here the CDR3 DNA reads TGTGCCAGCAGCCAAGGGTTGGGTGGAGGTAATGAAAAACTGTTTTTT.

The chain employs TRBV29-1 and TRBJ1-2; 8 bases match TRBD1. With 7 bases clipped from V and 3 bases from J, the junction kept 7 bases outside the gene matches. CDR1 SQVTM and CDR2 ANQGSEA come from the germline V gene. The CDR3 has 13 residues. The CDR3 reads CSARRGQDYGYTF. In DNA, the CDR3 is TGCAGCGCCCGCAGGGGGCAGGACTATGGCTACACCTTC.

The J gene is TRBJ1-5, the V gene TRBV6-5, with D uncertain. V was pared by 7 bases and J by 0 bases, with 10 bases between. Germline CDR1 and CDR2: MNHEY and SVGAGI. CDR3 length: 14 residues. CDR3 amino acids: CASIAQNSNQPQHF. CDR3 sequence (DNA): TGTGCCAGCATCGCACAGAATAGCAATCAGCCCCAGCATTTT.

V gene TRBV28 combines with J gene TRBJ1-5; TRBD1 might be the D (6 bases). V was cut by 8 bases and J by 5 bases, with 19 bases left in between. The CDR3 spans 15 residues. Germline loops: CDR1 MDHEN, CDR2 SYDVKM. The CDR3 DNA reads as TGTGCCAGCTACGGGGGGGGGCAGGGGCATCAGCCCCAGCATTTT. Translated: CASYGGGQGHQPQHF.

This rearrangement joins TRBV5-1 to TRBJ2-4, with 9 nucleotides matching TRBD1. Germline CDR1 and CDR2: SGHRS and YFSETQ. The CDR3 totals 17 residues. After removal of 2 bases from V and 3 bases from J, the junction contained 9 bases not matched to a gene. The CDR3 region is CASSFAGTGHDKNIQYF. In DNA form, the CDR3 reads TGCGCCAGCAGCTTCGCCGGGACAGGGCATGACAAAAACATTCAGTACTTC.

The rearrangement links TRBV5-4 to TRBJ2-1, with no clear D. The germline CDR1 and CDR2 sequences are SGHNT and YYREEE (reference sequence). The CDR3 covers 15 residues. The ends were cut back, 2 bases at V and 0 bases at J, with 9 bases in the middle. The CDR3 nucleotides are TGTGCCAGCAGCTTAACACGCAGCTCCTACAATGAGCAGTTCTTC. This translates into CASSLTRSSYNEQFF.

This chain uses TRBV19 with TRBJ2-5; 13 positions agree with TRBD2. CDR1 is LNHDA and CDR2 is SQIVND in the germline V gene (reference sequence). The V segment lost 6 bases and the J segment 2 bases; nucleotides outside the gene matches: 3. The CDR3 has 15 amino acids. The CDR3 nucleotides are TGTGCCAGTAGGACTAGCGGGGGGTGGCAAGAGACCCAGTACTTC. It translates to CASRTSGGWQETQYF.

A single count supports this clone. V usage is TRBV7-2 and J usage is TRBJ2-2; no definite D call. CDR3 size: 13 residues. Germline assignment: CDR1 SGHTA and CDR2 FQGNSA. V was trimmed by 4 bases and J by 4 bases, leaving 7 bases between them. The CDR3: CASSSYPTGELFF. Here the CDR3 DNA reads TGTGCCAGCAGCTCTTATCCCACCGGGGAGCTGTTTTTT.

CDR3 DNA: TGCGCCAGCAGCCGAGGACAGGGCGATGGCTACACCTTC. Amino acids: CASSRGQGDGYTF. The chain is built from TRBV4-1 and TRBJ1-2; 8 positions agree with TRBD1. Germline values: CDR1 MGHRA, CDR2 YSYEKL. The CDR3 is 13 amino acids. V was pared by 4 bases and J by 6 bases, with 4 bases of the junction left unmatched.

This clone was seen a single time. This chain links TRBV6-5 with TRBJ2-7; TRBD1 aligns across 8 bases. Germline values: CDR1 MNHEY, CDR2 SVGAGI. The CDR3 length is 15 residues. The trim removed 6 bases at V and 2 bases at J, leaving 9 bases unmatched. The chain's CDR3 is CASRAFGTGPYEQYF. CDR3 nucleotide sequence: TGTGCCAGCAGGGCTTTCGGGACAGGTCCCTACGAGCAGTACTTC.

V is TRBV2 and J is TRBJ1-2; D may be TRBD1 (5 bases). The V gene's germline CDR1 is SNHLY and CDR2 FYNNEI. The ends were cut back, 5 bases at V and 8 bases at J, with 15 bases in the middle. The CDR3 runs to 13 residues. CDR3: CASSLRGTSGYTF. CDR3 DNA: TGTGCCAGCAGTTTAAGGGGTACGAGCGGCTACACCTTC. The full variable domain, in which reference TRBV2 and TRBJ1-2 provide the parts outside the CDR3, is EPEVTQTPSHQVTQMGQEVILRCVPISNHLYFYWYRQILGQKVEFLVSFYNNEISEKSEIFDDQFSVERPDGSNFTLKIRSTKLEDSAMYFCASSLRGTSGYTFGSGTRLTVV.

Turning to this clone: The sample contains more than one DNA sequence encoding this CDR3. The CDR3 DNA sequence: TGCGCCAGCAGCGAGACAGTTAACACTGAAGCTTTCTTT. The encoded protein is CASSETVNTEAFF. The gene calls are TRBV5-1 and TRBJ1-1; D might be TRBD1 (5 bases). This CDR3 is built from 13 residues. Per germline, CDR1 SGHRS and CDR2 YFSETQ. The V end lost 4 bases, the J end lost 2 bases, and 9 bases lay between the germline ends.

The chain links TRBV30 to TRBJ1-5; D unresolved. From germline, CDR1 is GTSNPN and CDR2 SVGIG (reference sequence). The CDR3 has 13 amino acids. The V gene lost 0 bases and the J gene lost 4 bases, with 7 bases spanning the gap. This chain's CDR3 is CAWSVRRNQPQHF. DNA for the CDR3: TGTGCCTGGAGTGTACGGAGGAATCAGCCCCAGCATTTT. Complete variable domain (other parts from reference TRBV30 and TRBJ1-5): SQTIHQWPATLVQPVGSPLSLECTVEGTSNPNLYWYRQAAGRGLQLLFYSVGIGQISSEVPQNLSASRPQDRQFILSSKKLLLSDSGFYLCAWSVRRNQPQHFGDGTRLSIL.

The V gene is TRBV10-1, the J gene TRBJ1-1, with 8 bases fitting TRBD1. CDR1 and CDR2 (germline): WNHNN, SYGVQD (reference sequence). This CDR3 spans 20 amino acids. V lost 0 bases and J lost 0; bases outside the gene matches: 15. CDR3 coding DNA: TGCGCCAGCAGTGAGTCGAGGGGGGACAGGACGCTCGGAATGAACACTGAAGCTTTCTTT. This encodes CASSESRGDRTLGMNTEAFF.

V gene TRBV6-6 combines with J gene TRBJ1-6, with 8 nucleotides matching TRBD1. V was clipped by 6 bases and J by 10 bases; unmatched bases: 5. Germline V gives CDR1 MNHNY, CDR2 SVGAGI (reference sequence). The CDR3 length is 13 residues. CDR3 loop: CASRSQGASPLHF. The CDR3 bases are TGTGCCAGCAGAAGCCAGGGGGCCTCACCCCTCCACTTT.

The V gene is TRBV6-6, the J gene TRBJ1-1; 8 bases are a match to TRBD1. The CDR3 sequence is 14 residues long. The germline CDR1 and CDR2 sequences are MNHNY and SVGAGI (reference sequence). V was pared by 7 bases and J by 2 bases, with 6 bases of the junction left unmatched. The DNA for the CDR3 is TGTGCCAGCAAGATGGACAGGGCCAACACTGAAGCTTTCTTT. The encoded protein is CASKMDRANTEAFF.